Shown below are 26 T cell receptor beta chains from a single sample sequenced in a study of T cells generated in artificial thymic organoids. Separate semi-nested PCRs amplified TCRalpha and TCRbeta libraries using constant-region reverse primers in TRAC or TRBC. In TCRdb, the 5' RACE reads were re-called with MiXCR into one record per CDR3 protein. The table includes about 5,600 distinct CDR3 sequences, about 31% detected once. Sample: naive CD8+ T cells from blood. The sample's subset: CD3+TCRalphabeta+CD8SP T cells; for blood, CD45RO-CCR7+ naive CD8+ T cells. All receptors come from a human donor who gave cord blood stem cells for thymic organoid culture, a cardiac surgery patient who gave postnatal thymus, or a blood donor (not recorded which).

This sequence joins TRBV27 and TRBJ1-5; D uncertain. The CDR3 is made up of 14 amino acids. Germline CDR1 and CDR2: MNHEY and SMNVEV (reference sequence). The V end lost 7 bases, the J end lost 4 bases, and 14 bases lay between the germline ends. The CDR3 is CASKLTVGNQPQHF. CDR3 in DNA: TGTGCCAGCAAATTGACGGTGGGGAATCAGCCCCAGCATTTT.

In its sample, this clonotype is medium-sized. The V gene is TRBV29-1, the J gene TRBJ2-7; TRBD1 agrees at 11 bases. This CDR3 has 13 residues. Germline trimming cut 3 bases from V and 3 bases from J; bases unmatched to any gene: 1. Germline V gene lookup returns CDR1 SQVTM and CDR2 ANQGSEA. CDR3: CSVEGQGVYEQYF. DNA of the CDR3: TGCAGCGTTGAGGGACAGGGGGTCTACGAGCAGTACTTC.

Judged by abundance, this clonotype is medium-sized (0.01 to 0.1%). The V and J genes are TRBV4-1 and TRBJ2-5; 10 nucleotides agree with TRBD2. This CDR3 region has 14 residues. The germline V gene encodes CDR1 MGHRA and CDR2 YSYEKL. With 3 bases clipped from V and 4 bases from J, the junction kept 2 bases outside the gene matches. This chain's CDR3 is CASSHLAGVETQYF. CDR3 nucleotides: TGCGCCAGCAGCCACCTAGCGGGGGTAGAGACCCAGTACTTC.

The chain combines TRBV7-8 with TRBJ2-7; 12 nucleotides line up with TRBD2. After removal of 5 bases from V and 3 bases from J, the junction contained 5 bases not matched to a gene. The CDR3 loop spans 15 amino acids. Germline CDR1 reads SGHVS; CDR2 reads FQNEAQ. CDR3: CASSPWTSGNYEQYF. The CDR3, as DNA: TGTGCCAGCAGCCCCTGGACTAGCGGGAACTACGAGCAGTACTTC.

This clonotype appeared a few times. This rearrangement joins TRBV4-1 to TRBJ2-1, with 8 bases that match TRBD1. The CDR3 length is 18 residues. The trim removed 3 bases at V and 3 bases at J, leaving 13 bases unmatched. In germline, CDR1 is MGHRA, CDR2 YSYEKL. Written as DNA, the CDR3 is TGCGCCAGCAGCCATTCAAAAGGGACAGGAGATTTCTACAATGAGCAGTTCTTC. It translates to CASSHSKGTGDFYNEQFF.

Within the sample, this clonotype is medium-sized. The chain couples TRBV20-1 to TRBJ2-3; 11 nucleotides agree with TRBD2. J lost 6 bases, V lost 4 bases, and 12 bases had no gene match. CDR3 length: 16 residues. Germline loops: CDR1 DFQATT, CDR2 SNEGSKA (reference sequence). Here the CDR3 DNA reads TGCAGTGCTACAATCCTATCACTAGCGGGAGTGGATACGCAGTATTTT. It specifies CSATILSLAGVDTQYF.

This clonotype was recorded a few times. V and J are TRBV7-9 and TRBJ2-6, with D possibly TRBD1 on 6 matching bases. The ends were cut back, 8 bases at V and 2 bases at J, with 7 bases in the middle. Germline CDR1 reads SEHNR; CDR2 reads FQNEAQ (reference sequence). The CDR3 totals 13 residues. The CDR3 is CASEGAGANVLTF. CDR3 DNA: TGTGCCAGCGAGGGGGCTGGGGCCAACGTCCTGACTTTC.

The chain links TRBV19 to TRBJ2-3, with a tentative D call TRBD1 (5 bases). Germline CDR1 LNHDA, CDR2 SQIVND (reference sequence). The CDR3 contains 14 residues. Trimming left V 9 bases short and J 0 bases short, with 13 bases between. The CDR3, as DNA: TGTGCCAGCCTGGGGCTTCTGAGCACAGATACGCAGTATTTT. Translated: CASLGLLSTDTQYF.

The chain has TRBV7-9 and TRBJ2-6; 7 bases fit TRBD1. CDR3 size: 15 residues. Losses at the gene ends were 5 bases for V and 2 bases for J; bases not matched to a gene: 3. CDR1 is SEHNR and CDR2 is FQNEAQ in the germline V gene (reference sequence). The CDR3 DNA sequence: TGTGCCAGCAGCATTACAGGGGCTGGGGCCAACGTCCTGACTTTC. Translating gives CASSITGAGANVLTF.

This clonotype is judged medium-sized. V usage is TRBV27 and J usage is TRBJ2-1, with D tentatively TRBD1 (6 bases). CDR1 is MNHEY and CDR2 is SMNVEV in the germline V gene (reference sequence). This CDR3 is 12 amino acids long. V was pared by 4 bases and J by 8 bases, with 9 bases between. The DNA of the CDR3 is TGTGCCAGCAGTTATACAGGGCATGAGCAGTTCTTC. Protein: CASSYTGHEQFF.

The CDR3 coding sequence is TGCGCCAGCAGCATGGGACTAGCGGGAGAAAGGGAGCAGTTCTTC. It yields the protein CASSMGLAGEREQFF. The chain joins TRBV4-3 to TRBJ2-1; 14 positions match TRBD2. The CDR3 length is 15 residues. V was pared by 5 bases and J by 10 bases, with 7 bases of the junction left unmatched. Germline lookup yields CDR1 LGHNA and CDR2 YSLEER.

The chain joins TRBV4-1 to TRBJ2-7, with no clear D. Trimming took off 3 bases at V and 0 bases at J, with 6 bases between the two ends. The germline CDR1 and CDR2 sequences are MGHRA and YSYEKL. The CDR3 has 13 amino acids. The CDR3 bases are TGCGCCAGCAGCCAGGTTATCTCCTACGAGCAGTACTTC. Its translation is CASSQVISYEQYF.

The J gene is TRBJ2-7, the V gene TRBV19; D gene ambiguous. The CDR3 has 13 amino acids. V lost 3 bases to trimming and J lost 2 bases, with 8 bases between them. Germline CDR1 is LNHDA and CDR2 is SQIVND (reference sequence). CDR3 in DNA: TGTGCCAGTAGTATGGGTCTTACCTACGAGCAGTACTTC. The encoded protein is CASSMGLTYEQYF. The whole variable domain, filled in from reference TRBV19 and TRBJ2-7, reads DGGITQSPKYLFRKEGQNVTLSCEQNLNHDAMYWYRQDPGQGLRLIYYSQIVNDFQKGDIAEGYSVSREKKESFPLTVTSAQKNPTAFYLCASSMGLTYEQYFGPGTRLTVT.

By sample share, this clonotype is medium-sized. The chain is built from TRBV9 and TRBJ2-4; the match to TRBD1 covers 8 bases. V lost 0 bases, J lost 5 bases, and 1 base stayed unmatched. CDR3 size: 14 residues. Germline CDR1 reads SGDLS; CDR2 reads YYNGEE. The CDR3 loop is CASSVAGGQNIQYF. Here the CDR3 DNA reads TGTGCCAGCAGCGTAGCAGGGGGCCAAAACATTCAGTACTTC.

This clonotype has just a few counts. CDR3 sequence reads: CASSSPTSGAYNEQFF. The CDR3 coding sequence is TGTGCCAGCAGCTCCCCGACTAGCGGGGCATACAATGAGCAGTTCTTC. This rearrangement joins TRBV11-3 to TRBJ2-1, with 11 positions matching TRBD2. The V gene end was trimmed by 4 bases and the J gene end by 4 bases; junction bases not matched to a gene: 6. The CDR3 length is 16 residues. CDR1 and CDR2 from the germline V gene are SGHNT and YENEEA.

This clonotype was seen a handful of times. The chain employs TRBV12-3 or TRBV12-4 and TRBJ1-5; the match to TRBD1 covers 8 bases. The CDR3 covers 16 residues. V shed 2 bases and J 7 bases; nucleotides not matched to a gene: 10. CDR3 bases: TGTGCCAGCAGTTTACCGAGACAGGGGTTCTACCAGCCCCAGCATTTT. Its protein product is CASSLPRQGFYQPQHF.

This rearrangement joins TRBV27 to TRBJ2-7; tentatively, D is TRBD1 (6 bases). The germline CDR1 and CDR2 sequences are MNHEY and SMNVEV (reference sequence). There are 14 residues in the CDR3. Trimming removed 3 bases from V and 2 bases from J, with 11 bases in between. This chain's CDR3 is CASSLGDNTYEQYF. For the CDR3, the DNA is TGTGCCAGCAGTTTGGGGGACAATACCTACGAGCAGTACTTC.

This clonotype has a handful of counts. The chain uses TRBV18 and TRBJ2-1, with D unclear. Trimming left V 2 bases short and J 6 bases short, with 5 bases between. The CDR3 has 12 amino acids. Germline CDR1 reads KGHSH; CDR2 reads LQKENI. CDR3 loop: CASSPDPNEQFF. CDR3 bases: TGTGCCAGCTCACCAGACCCCAATGAGCAGTTCTTC.

To note about this clonotype: The junction differs from germline at one of its ends, possibly a read error. The V call is TRBV14, the J call TRBJ2-3; D may be TRBD1 (5 bases). The CDR3 has 17 amino acids. The germline V gene has CDR1 SGHDN and CDR2 FVKESK. The chain's CDR3 is CVSSQDWTPTSTDTQYF. The CDR3 bases are TGTGTCAGCAGCCAAGATTGGACACCAACTAGCACAGATACGCAGTATTTT. Drawing the rest from reference TRBV14 and TRBJ2-3, the complete variable domain is EAGVTQFPSHSVIEKGQTVTLRCDPISGHDNLYWYRRVMGKEIKFLLHFVKESKQDESGMPNNRFLAERTGGTYSTLKVQPAELEDSGVYFCVSSQDWTPTSTDTQYFGPGTRLTVL.

In this sample, this clonotype turned up a few times. The chain carries TRBV7-2 and TRBJ2-7; 10 bases line up with TRBD1. The V gene end was trimmed by 5 bases and the J gene end by 3 bases; junction bases not matched to a gene: 10. The CDR3 totals 16 residues. The V gene's germline CDR1 is SGHTA and CDR2 FQGNSA. CDR3 DNA: TGTGCCAGCAGCCAGCCCCGGGACAGGGGCGACTACGAGCAGTACTTC. Translated, it gives CASSQPRDRGDYEQYF. Full variable domain (missing parts from reference TRBV7-2 and TRBJ2-7): GAGVSQSPSNKVTEKGKDVELRCDPISGHTALYWYRQSLGQGLEFLIYFQGNSAPDKSGLPSDRFSAERTGGSVSTLTIQRTQQEDSAVYLCASSQPRDRGDYEQYFGPGTRLTVT.

The J gene is TRBJ2-7, the V gene TRBV3-1, with TRBD2 identical over 7 bases. With 1 base clipped from V and 6 bases from J, the junction kept 0 bases outside the gene matches. The germline V gene has CDR1 LGHDT and CDR2 YNNKEL (reference sequence). The CDR3 extends over 12 amino acids. CDR3 sequence reads: CASSQGGGEQYF. The DNA of the CDR3 is TGTGCCAGCAGCCAAGGCGGGGGCGAGCAGTACTTC.

Of note for this clonotype: A much larger clone differs from this one at a single base, so this may be a read error. CDR3 protein: CASSFPSTQYF. The CDR3 bases are TGTGCCAGCAGTTTCCCCTCTACGCAGTATTTT. The chain is built from TRBV27 and TRBJ2-3; D remains unclear. In germline, CDR1 is MNHEY, CDR2 SMNVEV (reference sequence). Trimming cost V 3 bases and J 8 bases, with 6 bases left between them. There are 11 residues in the CDR3.

The table lists this clonotype with a count of one. The chain carries TRBV6-2 or TRBV6-3 and TRBJ2-1; D is perhaps TRBD2 (6 bases). With 3 bases removed from V and 6 bases from J, the gap between germline ends came to 12 bases. The CDR3 contains 14 residues. The germline CDR1 and CDR2 sequences are MNHEY and SVGEGT. CDR3 nucleotide sequence: TGTGCCAGCAGTTATGTGCGGGAATTCAATGAGCAGTTCTTC. Amino acids: CASSYVREFNEQFF.

This chain joins TRBV20-1 and TRBJ2-7; tentative D call: TRBD2 (5 bases). The V and J ends lost 7 bases and 2 bases respectively, with 18 bases between them. This CDR3 spans 14 amino acids. Per germline, CDR1 DFQATT and CDR2 SNEGSKA (reference sequence). Here the CDR3 reads CSVLVPEAAYEQYF. The CDR3 DNA is TGCAGTGTGTTAGTTCCGGAGGCAGCCTACGAGCAGTACTTC.

This clonotype is medium-sized by share. The chain employs TRBV5-1 and TRBJ2-7; D remains ambiguous. CDR3 length: 14 residues. Germline lookup yields CDR1 SGHRS and CDR2 YFSETQ. V lost 0 bases, J lost 7 bases, and 14 bases lay in between. The CDR3 DNA follows: TGCGCCAGCAGCTTGGCTACGACCCAACAAGAGCAGTACTTC. Translation: CASSLATTQQEQYF.

The gene calls are TRBV28 and TRBJ1-1; weak D call: TRBD1 (6 bases). The CDR3 consists of 15 residues. Trimming removed 1 base from V and 0 bases from J, with 9 bases in between. Germline V CDR1 and CDR2: MDHEN, SYDVKM. Here the CDR3 reads CASSLSGTMNTEAFF. CDR3 coding DNA: TGTGCCAGCAGTTTATCCGGGACAATGAACACTGAAGCTTTCTTT.